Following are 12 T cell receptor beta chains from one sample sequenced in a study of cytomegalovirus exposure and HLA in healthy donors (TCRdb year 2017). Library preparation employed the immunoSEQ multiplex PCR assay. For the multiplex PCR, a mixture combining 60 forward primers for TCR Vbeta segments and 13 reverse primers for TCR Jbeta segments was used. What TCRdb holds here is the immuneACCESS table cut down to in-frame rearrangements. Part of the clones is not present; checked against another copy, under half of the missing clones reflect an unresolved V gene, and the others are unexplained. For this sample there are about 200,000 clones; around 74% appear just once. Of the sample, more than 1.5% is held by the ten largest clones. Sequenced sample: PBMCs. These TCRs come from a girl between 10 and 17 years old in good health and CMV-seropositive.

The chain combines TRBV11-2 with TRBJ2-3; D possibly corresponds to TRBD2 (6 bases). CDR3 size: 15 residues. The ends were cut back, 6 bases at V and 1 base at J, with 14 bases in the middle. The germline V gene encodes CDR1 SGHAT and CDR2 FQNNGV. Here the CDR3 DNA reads TGTGCCAGCAGTATACCGGGACTCCGCACAGATACGCAGTATTTT. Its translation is CASSIPGLRTDTQYF.

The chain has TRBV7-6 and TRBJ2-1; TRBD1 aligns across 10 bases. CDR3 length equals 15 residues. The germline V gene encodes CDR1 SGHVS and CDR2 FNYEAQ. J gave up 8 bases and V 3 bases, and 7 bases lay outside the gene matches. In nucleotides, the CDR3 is TGTGCCAGCAGCTTTACCGGGACAGGGGTGCATGAGCAGTTCTTC. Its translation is CASSFTGTGVHEQFF.

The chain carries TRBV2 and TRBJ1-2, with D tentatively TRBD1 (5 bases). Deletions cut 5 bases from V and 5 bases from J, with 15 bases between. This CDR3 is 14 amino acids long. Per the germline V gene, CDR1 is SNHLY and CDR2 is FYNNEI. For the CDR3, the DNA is TGTGCCAGCAGTTCCCAGGGTAAGACGTATGGCTACACCTTC. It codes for CASSSQGKTYGYTF.

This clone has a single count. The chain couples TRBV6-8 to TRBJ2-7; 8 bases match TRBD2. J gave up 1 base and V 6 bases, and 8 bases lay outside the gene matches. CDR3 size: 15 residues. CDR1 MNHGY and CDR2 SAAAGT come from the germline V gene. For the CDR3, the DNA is TGTGCCAGCAGCCCCCGGGGGGGGGCTTCCTACGAGCAGTACTTC. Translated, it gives CASSPRGGASYEQYF.

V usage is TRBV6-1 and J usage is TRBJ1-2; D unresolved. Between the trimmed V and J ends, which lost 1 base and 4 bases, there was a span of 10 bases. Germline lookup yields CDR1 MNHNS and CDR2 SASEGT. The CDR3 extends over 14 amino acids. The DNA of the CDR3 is TGTGCCAGCAGTGAAGTCGGAGCCGCCTATGGCTACACCTTC. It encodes CASSEVGAAYGYTF.

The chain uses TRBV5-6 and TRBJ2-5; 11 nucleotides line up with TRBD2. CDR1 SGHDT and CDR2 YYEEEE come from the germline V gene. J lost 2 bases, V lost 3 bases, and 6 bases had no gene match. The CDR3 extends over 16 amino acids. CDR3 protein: CASSSPSGGWQETQYF. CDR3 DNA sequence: TGTGCCAGCAGCTCACCTAGCGGGGGGTGGCAAGAGACCCAGTACTTC.

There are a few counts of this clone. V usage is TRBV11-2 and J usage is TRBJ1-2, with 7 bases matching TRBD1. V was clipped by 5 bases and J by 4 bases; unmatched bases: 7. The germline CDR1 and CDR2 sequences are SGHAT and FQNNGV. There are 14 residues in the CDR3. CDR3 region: CASSTTGAFYGYTF. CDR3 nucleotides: TGTGCCAGCAGCACCACAGGGGCGTTCTATGGCTACACCTTC. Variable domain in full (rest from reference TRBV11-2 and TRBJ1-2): EAGVAQSPRYKIIEKRQSVAFWCNPISGHATLYWYQQILGQGPKLLIQFQNNGVVDDSQLPKDRFSAERLKGVDSTLKIQPAKLEDSAVYLCASSTTGAFYGYTFGSGTRLTVV.

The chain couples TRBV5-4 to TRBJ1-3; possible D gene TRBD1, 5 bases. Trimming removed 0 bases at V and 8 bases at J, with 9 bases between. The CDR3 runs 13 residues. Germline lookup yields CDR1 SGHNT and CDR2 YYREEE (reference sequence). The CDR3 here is CASSLVGGDTIYF. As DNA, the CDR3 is TGTGCCAGCAGCTTGGTCGGGGGTGACACCATATATTTT.

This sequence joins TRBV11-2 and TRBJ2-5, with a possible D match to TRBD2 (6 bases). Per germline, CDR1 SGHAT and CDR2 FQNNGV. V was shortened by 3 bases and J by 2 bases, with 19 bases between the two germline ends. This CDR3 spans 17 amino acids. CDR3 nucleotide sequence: TGTGCCAGCAGCTTGGCTAGGGGCGCGGGGTCACAAGAGACCCAGTACTTC. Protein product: CASSLARGAGSQETQYF.

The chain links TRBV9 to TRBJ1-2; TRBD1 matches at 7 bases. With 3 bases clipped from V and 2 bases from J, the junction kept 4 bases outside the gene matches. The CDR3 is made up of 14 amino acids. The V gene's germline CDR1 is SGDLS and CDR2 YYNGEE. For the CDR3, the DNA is TGTGCCAGCAGCGAGGGGGGACAGAACTATGGCTACACCTTC. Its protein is CASSEGGQNYGYTF.

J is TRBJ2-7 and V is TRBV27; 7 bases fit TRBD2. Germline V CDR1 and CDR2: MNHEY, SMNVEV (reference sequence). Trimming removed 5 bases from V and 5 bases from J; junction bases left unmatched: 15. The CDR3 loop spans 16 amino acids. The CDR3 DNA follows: TGTGCCAGCAGTCTGGGTGCGGGAGTTAGGGCCCACGAGCAGTACTTC. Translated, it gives CASSLGAGVRAHEQYF.

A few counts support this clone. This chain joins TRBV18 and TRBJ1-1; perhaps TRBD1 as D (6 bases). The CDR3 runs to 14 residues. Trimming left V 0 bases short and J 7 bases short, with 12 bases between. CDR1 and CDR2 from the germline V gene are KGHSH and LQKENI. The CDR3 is CASSPPGAGVEAFF. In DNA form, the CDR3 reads TGTGCCAGCTCACCACCGGGGGCTGGGGTTGAAGCTTTCTTT. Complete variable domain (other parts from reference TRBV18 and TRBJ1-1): NAGVMQNPRHLVRRRGQEARLRCSPMKGHSHVYWYRQLPEEGLKFMVYLQKENIIDESGMPKERFSAEFPKEGPSILRIQQVVRGDSAAYFCASSPPGAGVEAFFGQGTRLTVV.